The 3 T cell receptor beta chains below were found in one sample sequenced in a study of blood T cell repertoires in COVID-19. The assay was immunoSEQ multiplex PCR, and TCRdb's table has in-frame clones only and misses some. The profile shows fewer than 250,000 clones, roughly 86% of them singletons. Sequencing was carried out using peripheral blood. The source is a woman aged 60 to 75 who had recovered from COVID-19.

J is TRBJ1-5 and V is TRBV6-5; 7 bases map to TRBD1. The CDR3 spans 12 residues. V shed 8 bases and J 7 bases; nucleotides not matched to a gene: 5. The germline V gene has CDR1 MNHEY and CDR2 SVGAGI. The CDR3 loop reads CASLGGGQPQHF. CDR3 bases: TGTGCCAGCTTAGGGGGCGGCCAGCCCCAGCATTTT.

This sequence joins TRBV2 and TRBJ2-7; a possible D gene is TRBD2 (6 bases). The length of the CDR3 is 14 residues. The germline V gene has CDR1 SNHLY and CDR2 FYNNEI. V lost 8 bases, J lost 3 bases, and 17 bases lay in between. Here the CDR3 DNA reads TGTGCCAGCGCCCCTCCCGGGACTTTCTACGAGCAGTACTTC. This sequence encodes CASAPPGTFYEQYF.

Turning to this clone: The identical CDR3 is also encoded by other nucleotide sequences in the sample. V is TRBV2 and J is TRBJ2-1; possibly TRBD2 for D (6 bases). V was cut by 3 bases and J by 7 bases, with 7 bases left in between. There are 12 residues in the CDR3. In germline, CDR1 is SNHLY, CDR2 FYNNEI. The CDR3 protein is CASSDRGNEQFF. The CDR3 DNA sequence: TGTGCCAGCAGTGATCGGGGGAATGAGCAGTTCTTC.